The next 25 T cell receptor beta chains were all read from a single sample in a study of early stage breast cancer tumors. Profiling relied on immunoSEQ multiplex PCR, and the TCRdb table lists in-frame clones only, not all of them. This sample yields tens of thousands of clones, of which 78% are seen a single time; just under 3.5% belongs to the top ten. The specimen was blood. The receptors were sampled from a person between 35 and 49 years old with breast cancer.

The chain carries TRBV15 and TRBJ2-7; 8 bases fit TRBD1. This CDR3 spans 16 amino acids. V lost 0 bases, J lost 2 bases, and 6 bases stayed unmatched. The germline gives CDR1 LNHNV, CDR2 YYDKDF (reference sequence). Here the CDR3 reads CATSRDRTGGAYEQYF. DNA for the CDR3: TGTGCCACCAGCAGAGATCGCACAGGGGGAGCCTACGAGCAGTACTTC.

The CDR3 bases are TGTGCCAGCAGTCCCCGACTAGCGGGAGGACAGGAGCAGTTCTTC. Amino acids: CASSPRLAGGQEQFF. The chain has TRBV6-6 and TRBJ2-1, with TRBD2 identical over 13 bases. The CDR3 has 15 residues. The trim removed 5 bases at V and 10 bases at J, leaving 8 bases unmatched. Germline V gene sequence: CDR1 MNHNY, CDR2 SVGAGI (reference sequence).

This clone has only one observation. The chain links TRBV5-1 to TRBJ1-1, with 9 bases aligning to TRBD1. J was trimmed by 2 bases and V by 4 bases; bases with no gene match: 9. The V gene's germline CDR1 is SGHRS and CDR2 YFSETQ. The CDR3 consists of 16 residues. CDR3 amino acids: CASSPQGALHNTEAFF. CDR3 nucleotide sequence: TGCGCCAGCAGCCCACAGGGGGCCCTACATAACACTGAAGCTTTCTTT.

This clone was picked up a small number of times. The chain has TRBV7-2 and TRBJ2-1; 11 bases map to TRBD2. Germline V gene data show CDR1 as SGHTA and CDR2 as FQGNSA. The CDR3 totals 17 residues. With V trimmed by 1 base and J by 6 bases, 8 bases remained unmatched. CDR3 in DNA: TGTGCCAGCAGCTTAGAATTGTGGCTAGCGGGAGGCAATGAGCAGTTCTTC. Protein product: CASSLELWLAGGNEQFF.

The rearrangement links TRBV4-1 to TRBJ2-3, with D possibly called TRBD1 or TRBD2 (6 bases each). The CDR3 is 16 amino acids. Deletions cut 2 bases from V and 1 base from J, with 13 bases between. Germline V gene sequence: CDR1 MGHRA, CDR2 YSYEKL. Written as DNA, the CDR3 is TGCGCCAGCAGCCAATATGAGGGGGGTGGCACAGATACGCAGTATTTT. Translated: CASSQYEGGGTDTQYF.

The chain joins TRBV5-1 to TRBJ1-1, with D tentatively TRBD1 (5 bases). This CDR3 has 13 amino acids. V lost 4 bases and J lost 0, with 7 bases in between. The germline CDR1 and CDR2 sequences are SGHRS and YFSETQ. Here the CDR3 reads CASSPQVNTEAFF. The CDR3 coding sequence is TGCGCCAGCAGCCCACAGGTGAACACTGAAGCTTTCTTT.

The rearrangement joins TRBV7-9 to TRBJ1-2; D is unclear. Per germline, CDR1 SEHNR and CDR2 FQNEAQ (reference sequence). V was clipped by 4 bases and J by 3 bases, with 12 bases between them. The CDR3 contains 14 residues. DNA of the CDR3: TGTGCCAGCAGCTGGGTAGAATCTGACTATGGCTACACCTTC. Its translation is CASSWVESDYGYTF.

J is TRBJ2-7 and V is TRBV5-5, with TRBD2 matching over 8 bases. Trimming cost V 4 bases and J 5 bases; bases outside gene matches: 8. The CDR3 runs 14 residues. CDR1 is SGHKS and CDR2 is YYEKEE in the germline V gene (reference sequence). CDR3 in DNA: TGTGCCAGCAGCCATCCGGGACTAGGGAACGAGCAGTACTTC. Translated: CASSHPGLGNEQYF.

The J gene is TRBJ2-2, the V gene TRBV5-6; D call uncertain. CDR3 length: 12 residues. Germline CDR1 reads SGHDT; CDR2 reads YYEEEE. Deletions cut 2 bases from V and 6 bases from J, with 5 bases between. The CDR3 sequence: CASSFRAGELFF. CDR3 bases: TGTGCCAGCAGCTTCCGGGCCGGGGAGCTGTTTTTT.

The count of this clone is one. This rearrangement joins TRBV5-1 to TRBJ2-1, with a tentative D call TRBD2 (5 bases). The V end lost 0 bases, the J end lost 5 bases, and 18 bases lay between the germline ends. Per germline, CDR1 SGHRS and CDR2 YFSETQ. The CDR3 length is 17 residues. The CDR3 protein is CASSLGSASPPHNEQFF. The CDR3 coding sequence is TGCGCCAGCAGCTTGGGTAGCGCATCCCCGCCCCACAATGAGCAGTTCTTC.

This sequence joins TRBV7-6 and TRBJ2-1; D is unclear. The CDR3 runs 13 residues. The germline CDR1 and CDR2 sequences are SGHVS and FNYEAQ. Trimming pared 5 bases from V and 9 bases from J, leaving 14 bases between. The CDR3 loop is CASSRIQFGEQFF. For the CDR3, the DNA is TGTGCCAGCAGCCGGATTCAATTTGGTGAGCAGTTCTTC.

This chain links TRBV7-6 with TRBJ2-2; no reliable D call. The CDR3 extends over 15 amino acids. Germline V gives CDR1 SGHVS, CDR2 FNYEAQ. V was cut by 2 bases and J by 6 bases, with 13 bases left in between. The CDR3 region is CASSLFLGGAGELFF. DNA of the CDR3: TGTGCCAGCAGCTTATTTCTTGGCGGAGCCGGGGAGCTGTTTTTT.

The V call is TRBV9, the J call TRBJ2-2; 11 bases match TRBD2. The CDR3 is 14 amino acids. Germline lookup yields CDR1 SGDLS and CDR2 YYNGEE. The junction had 8 bases not matched to a gene; V was cut back by 7 bases and J by 9 bases. The CDR3 loop reads CASGGGLAARELFF. CDR3 bases: TGTGCCAGCGGGGGGGGACTAGCGGCCCGGGAGCTGTTTTTT.

The chain combines TRBV5-1 with TRBJ2-2; 9 nucleotides match TRBD1. Germline V CDR1 and CDR2: SGHRS, YFSETQ. CDR3 length equals 17 residues. V gave up 3 bases and J gave up 1 base; unmatched junction bases: 7. Here the CDR3 DNA reads TGCGCCAGCAGCTCCCTCTCGACAGGGGGGAACACCGGGGAGCTGTTTTTT. Translation gives CASSSLSTGGNTGELFF.

The chain uses TRBV30 and TRBJ1-3; D is uncertain. CDR3 size: 15 residues. Per germline, CDR1 GTSNPN and CDR2 SVGIG (reference sequence). V lost 2 bases to trimming and J lost 0 bases, with 11 bases between them. CDR3 loop: CAWSNAFRSGNTIYF. CDR3 coding DNA: TGTGCCTGGAGTAATGCATTTCGCTCTGGAAACACCATATATTTT.

The V and J genes are TRBV30 and TRBJ1-2, with D unclear. V lost 2 bases to trimming and J lost 4 bases, with 11 bases between them. This CDR3 contains 13 residues. CDR1 and CDR2 (germline): GTSNPN, SVGIG (reference sequence). The CDR3 DNA is TGTGCCTGGAGTTCCGACGGAACCTATGGCTACACCTTC. It is translated as CAWSSDGTYGYTF. The full variable domain, completed using reference TRBV30 and TRBJ1-2, is SQTIHQWPATLVQPVGSPLSLECTVEGTSNPNLYWYRQAAGRGLQLLFYSVGIGQISSEVPQNLSASRPQDRQFILSSKKLLLSDSGFYLCAWSSDGTYGYTFGSGTRLTVV.

V usage is TRBV6-5 and J usage is TRBJ1-2; perhaps TRBD1 as D (6 bases). The CDR3 contains 14 residues. From germline, CDR1 is MNHEY and CDR2 SVGAGI. Trimming shortened V by 7 bases and J by 2 bases, and 14 bases separated the two germline ends. The CDR3 bases are TGTGCCAGCATAGGGGGGGCCCTAAACTATGGCTACACCTTC. Its translation: CASIGGALNYGYTF.

This rearrangement joins TRBV11-1 to TRBJ2-3; D gene uncertain. The CDR3 runs to 15 residues. V was pared by 6 bases and J by 2 bases, with 15 bases between. Per germline, CDR1 SGHAT and CDR2 FQDESV (reference sequence). CDR3 sequence (DNA): TGTGCCAGCAGTTTACAGAGATATTACACAGATACGCAGTATTTT. This translates into CASSLQRYYTDTQYF. The variable domain in full, with the rest retrieved from reference TRBV11-1 and TRBJ2-3, is EAEVAQSPRYKITEKSQAVAFWCDPISGHATLYWYRQILGQGPELLVQFQDESVVDDSQLPKDRFSAERLKGVDSTLKIQPAELGDSAMYLCASSLQRYYTDTQYFGPGTRLTVL.

The chain recombines TRBV29-1 with TRBJ2-1; 11 bases map to TRBD1. Germline CDR1 is SQVTM and CDR2 is ANQGSEA. J gave up 10 bases and V 5 bases, and 19 bases lay outside the gene matches. This CDR3 contains 17 residues. CDR3 nucleotide sequence: TGCAGCGTTCTCCCCGGAACGGGACAGGGGGTTTCCTGGGAGCAGTTCTTC. Its protein is CSVLPGTGQGVSWEQFF.

The chain links TRBV2 to TRBJ2-7, with D possibly TRBD2 on 5 matching bases. The CDR3 runs to 12 residues. Deletions cut 4 bases from V and 8 bases from J, with 12 bases between. Germline loops: CDR1 SNHLY, CDR2 FYNNEI. The CDR3 region has the DNA TGTGCCAGCAGTGTAACTAGTGGTAAGCAGTACTTC. Its translation: CASSVTSGKQYF.

V and J are TRBV7-9 and TRBJ2-3; TRBD2 agrees at 7 bases. The CDR3 runs to 17 residues. V was pared by 1 base and J by 5 bases, with 12 bases of the junction left unmatched. CDR1 SEHNR and CDR2 FQNEAQ come from the germline V gene (reference sequence). CDR3 in DNA: TGTGCCAGCAGCTTAGGGTGGCTAGCGGAGGACGGAGATACGCAGTATTTT. This translates into CASSLGWLAEDGDTQYF.

The rearrangement links TRBV11-2 to TRBJ2-7; 10 positions match TRBD1. In germline, CDR1 is SGHAT, CDR2 FQNNGV. The CDR3 is made up of 14 amino acids. V trimming: 2 bases; J trimming: 7 bases; junction bases outside the gene matches: 5. CDR3 residues: CASSLRGQGLEQYF. The CDR3 nucleotides read TGTGCCAGCAGCTTACGGGGACAGGGGTTAGAGCAGTACTTC.

The V call is TRBV2, the J call TRBJ2-2; D unresolved. Trimming removed 3 bases at V and 5 bases at J, with 4 bases between. Germline lookup yields CDR1 SNHLY and CDR2 FYNNEI. This CDR3 has 12 residues. The CDR3 DNA reads as TGTGCCAGCAGTGAGAGTACCGGGGAGCTGTTTTTT. This gives the protein CASSESTGELFF.

This sequence joins TRBV7-9 and TRBJ2-2, with D unresolved. Trimming removed 4 bases at V and 5 bases at J, with 11 bases between. In germline, CDR1 is SEHNR, CDR2 FQNEAQ (reference sequence). The CDR3 totals 14 residues. CDR3 in DNA: TGTGCCAGCAGCTCGCTAGGGTATACCGGGGAGCTGTTTTTT. Its protein is CASSSLGYTGELFF.

The chain recombines TRBV14 with TRBJ2-7; 7 bases map to TRBD2. Germline assignment: CDR1 SGHDN and CDR2 FVKESK. J was trimmed by 7 bases and V by 4 bases; bases with no gene match: 1. The CDR3 has 11 amino acids. The CDR3 DNA reads as TGTGCCAGCAGCCTCGGGGGGGAGCAGTACTTC. Its translation: CASSLGGEQYF.